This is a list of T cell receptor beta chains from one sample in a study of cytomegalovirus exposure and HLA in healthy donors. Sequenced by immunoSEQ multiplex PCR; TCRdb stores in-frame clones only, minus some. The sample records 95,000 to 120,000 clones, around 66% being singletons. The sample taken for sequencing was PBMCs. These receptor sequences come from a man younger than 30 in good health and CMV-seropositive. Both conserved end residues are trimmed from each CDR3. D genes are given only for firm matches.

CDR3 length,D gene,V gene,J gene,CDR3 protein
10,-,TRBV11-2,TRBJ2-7,ASSLGVYEQY
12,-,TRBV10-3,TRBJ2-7,AISASGGGPQSL
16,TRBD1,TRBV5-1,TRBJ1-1,ASSFGVPGGAMNTEAF
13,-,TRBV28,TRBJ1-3,ASSLHGSSGNTIY
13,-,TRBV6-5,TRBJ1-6,ASKPDSIRDSPLH
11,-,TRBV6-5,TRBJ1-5,ASSSEGGGPQH
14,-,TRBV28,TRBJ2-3,ASSQPMSSSTDTQY
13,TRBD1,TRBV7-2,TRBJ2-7,ASSFDRGRENEQY
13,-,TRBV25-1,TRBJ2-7,ASSRVRGQTNEQY
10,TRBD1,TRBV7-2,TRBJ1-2,ASSSQGFGYT
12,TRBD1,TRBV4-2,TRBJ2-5,ASRENRGSKTQY
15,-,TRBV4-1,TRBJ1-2,ASSQHGQVTANYGYT
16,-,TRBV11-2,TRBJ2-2,ASSLIPIRTQNTGELF
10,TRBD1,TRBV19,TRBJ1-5,ASSRGNQPQH
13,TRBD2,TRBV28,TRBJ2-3,ASSWRGVSTDTQY
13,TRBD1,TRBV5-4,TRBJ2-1,ASSLAGQGIVEQF
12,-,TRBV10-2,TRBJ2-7,ASSERGGAYEQY
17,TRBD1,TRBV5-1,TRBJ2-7,ASSLSVDWTGVGSYEQY
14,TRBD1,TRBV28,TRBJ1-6,ASSIPRDRGNSPLH
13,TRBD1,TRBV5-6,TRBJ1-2,ASSPEDRGGYGYT